Listed here are 3 T cell receptor beta chains from one sample, sequenced in a study of T cell repertoires in cytomegalovirus infection. TCRdb recomputed calls from the reads with MiXCR, one row per CDR3 protein. Seen here are about 440,000 distinct CDR3 sequences, approximately 33% observed once, and the top ten hold roughly 15%. Source material: PBMCs. All receptors derive from a human donor in good health (CMV status not recorded). Some clones in this sample may be carry-over from other donors' samples.

The genes are TRBV6-2 or TRBV6-3 and TRBJ1-2; TRBD1 might be the D (6 bases). V shed 5 bases and J shed 6 bases, with 16 bases lying between them. CDR1 and CDR2 from the germline V gene are MNHEY and SVGEGT. The CDR3 covers 14 residues. The CDR3 is CASSALGGLNGYTF. DNA of the CDR3: TGTGCCAGCAGTGCGCTGGGGGGGCTTAATGGCTACACCTTC.

This clonotype has a count of ten or more. V is TRBV7-2 and J is TRBJ2-2; D uncertain. CDR1 is SGHTA, CDR2 FQGNSA, per germline. The V gene lost 1 base and the J gene lost 3 bases, with 6 bases spanning the gap. The CDR3 is 14 residues long. The CDR3 sequence: CASSLGLDTGELFF. The CDR3 bases are TGTGCCAGCAGCTTAGGCCTAGACACCGGGGAGCTGTTTTTT. Complete variable domain (other parts from reference TRBV7-2 and TRBJ2-2): GAGVSQSPSNKVTEKGKDVELRCDPISGHTALYWYRQSLGQGLEFLIYFQGNSAPDKSGLPSDRFSAERTGGSVSTLTIQRTQQEDSAVYLCASSLGLDTGELFFGEGSRLTVL.

This clonotype was found a few times. The chain combines TRBV19 with TRBJ1-5; no definite D call. Germline values: CDR1 LNHDA, CDR2 SQIVND (reference sequence). The CDR3 extends over 15 amino acids. The V gene lost 6 bases and the J gene lost 4 bases, with 16 bases spanning the gap. The CDR3 sequence: CASSTPLWGNQPQHF. The CDR3 region has the DNA TGTGCCAGTAGCACACCCCTATGGGGTAATCAGCCCCAGCATTTT.